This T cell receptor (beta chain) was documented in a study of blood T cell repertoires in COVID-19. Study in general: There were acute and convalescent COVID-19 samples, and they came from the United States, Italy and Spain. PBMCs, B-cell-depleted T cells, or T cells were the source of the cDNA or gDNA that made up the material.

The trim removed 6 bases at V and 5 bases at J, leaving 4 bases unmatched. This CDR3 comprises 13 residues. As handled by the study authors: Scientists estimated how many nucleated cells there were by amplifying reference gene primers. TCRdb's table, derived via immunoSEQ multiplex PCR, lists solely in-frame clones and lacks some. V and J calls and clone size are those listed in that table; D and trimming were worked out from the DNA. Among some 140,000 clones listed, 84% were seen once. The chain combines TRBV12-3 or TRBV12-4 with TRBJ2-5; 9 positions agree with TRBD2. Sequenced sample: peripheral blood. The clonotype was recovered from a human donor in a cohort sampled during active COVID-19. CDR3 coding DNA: TGTGCCAGCAGCCGGAGCGGGGGGGAGACCCAGTACTTC. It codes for CASSRSGGETQYF.